This record looks at one T cell receptor beta chain sequence and its context. Its antigen remains unidentified. No base quality values were provided; no much bigger clone lies one nucleotide off. Patients with autoimmune disease history or receiving systemic immunosuppression were excluded from the trial. Peripheral blood for TCR sequencing was collected from all dose cohorts at baseline, on cycle 4 day 1, and on cycle 7 day 1. Samples were obtained from an open-label, multicenter, first-in-human phase I dose-escalation trial of ivuxolimab. Adults with locally advanced or metastatic melanoma, renal cell carcinoma, hepatocellular carcinoma or head and neck squamous cell carcinoma were enrolled in the trial. Before TCR sequencing, CD4+ T cells and CD8+ T cells were sorted from peripheral blood as separate populations. The record originates from a study of OX40 agonist ivuxolimab in advanced cancers. About the full investigation: The costimulatory receptor OX40 (CD134) was targeted by ivuxolimab, a fully human IgG2 agonistic monoclonal antibody. Intravenous ivuxolimab was administered to patients every 2 weeks at six dose levels: 0.01, 0.1, 0.3, 1.5, 3 and 10 mg/kg. The dose-escalation cohort was 82.7% male with a mean age of about 60 years, ranging from about 20 to 80. The monotherapy dose-escalation portion (N of about 47 patients) of the phase I ivuxolimab trial is reported in the paper. Patients were allowed to have had prior anti-PD-1, anti-PD-L1 or anti-CTLA-4 therapy, and approximately 43% of the dose-escalation patients had previously received checkpoint inhibitors. Among the approximately 50 dose-escalation patients, 19 had hepatocellular carcinoma, about 15 melanoma, 9 renal cell carcinoma and 9 head and neck cancer. The point of sequencing TCRbeta in the periphery was to test whether ivuxolimab changed TCR sequence diversity and drove clonal T-cell expansion. Partial responses occurred in three dose-escalation patients: two with cutaneous melanoma and one with hepatocellular carcinoma. Broader findings and caveats from the paper: Low levels of normalized T-cell clonal expansion were also seen in some patients who did not respond. At doses from 0.1 to 3.0 mg/kg, clonal expansion was seen in both CD4+ and CD8+ blood T cells between baseline and week 6. After ivuxolimab, expanded clones were on average more numerous among CD8+ T cells than among CD4+ T cells. Antigen specificity was not determined for the clonally expanded peripheral T cells. In the 0.1-3.0 mg/kg groups, partial responders had among the lowest normalized peripheral clonal expansion, particularly in CD8+ T cells.

Genomic DNA was isolated from the sorted cells so that the TCRbeta CDR3 region could be sequenced. The immunoSEQ Assay was used to sequence the TCRbeta CDR3 regions. As stored in TCRdb, this immuneACCESS dataset retains in-frame rearrangements with V and J assigned. A fraction of the clones does not appear; measured against another copy, unresolved V genes explain less than half of the discrepancy, and the remainder lacks a known reason. This sample gives some 74,000 clones in total; roughly 88% of them show up just once. Jointly, the top ten make up 3.5% to 4.5% of the sample. The germline V gene provides CDR1 SGHDN and CDR2 FVKESK. Spanning cysteine to phenylalanine, the CDR3 consists of 12 amino acids. Only the CDR3 portion is preserved as DNA: 36 bases, with reading frame beginning at the first base. Ends trimmed: V by 3 bases, J by 7 bases; bases unmatched to a gene: 2.

The TCR sequence derives from an adult with an advanced solid tumor such as melanoma, head and neck, liver or kidney cancer. Sample: CD4+ or CD8+ T cells sorted from blood, taken in a trial of the OX40 agonist ivuxolimab. Recombination linked TRBV14 to TRBJ1-1, with 7 bases in between that match TRBD1. In nucleotides, the sequence is TGTGCCAGCAGCCAGGGGACAGTTGAAGCTTTCTTT. Translated, it gives CASSQGTVEAFF.